The entry below gives a single T cell receptor (beta chain) sequence along with its context. Its antigen remains unidentified. This sample was included in a study of blood T cells in healthy people across ages. Study conclusions and caveats: Fewer expanded clones and more diversity marked long-lived versus aged donors.

Sample-barcoded 5' priming and a J-beta primer mix drove a second PCR of 7 to 11 cycles. One entry per CDR3 protein results from TCRdb running MiXCR on the 5' RACE reads. Counted here are around 1,700,000 distinct CDR3 sequences, about 28% occurring once; the ten biggest clones make up more than 6%. Trimming cost V 2 bases and J 3 bases; bases outside gene matches: 6. This CDR3 comprises 16 residues. Looked up from germline, CDR1 is SGHTA and CDR2 is FQGTGA. This clonotype was sampled from a woman in her twenties or thirties in good health. The rearrangement joins TRBV7-3 to TRBJ2-2; 7 nucleotides align to TRBD1. The specimen sequenced was blood. The CDR3 DNA follows: TGTGCCAGCAGCTTAGAAAAGGGGGCTTACACCGGGGAGCTGTTTTTT. Amino acids: CASSLEKGAYTGELFF. Complete variable domain (other parts from reference TRBV7-3 and TRBJ2-2): GAGVSQTPSNKVTEKGKYVELRCDPISGHTALYWYRQSLGQGPEFLIYFQGTGAADDSGLPNDRFFAVRPEGSVSTLKIQRTERGDSAVYLCASSLEKGAYTGELFFGEGSRLTVL.